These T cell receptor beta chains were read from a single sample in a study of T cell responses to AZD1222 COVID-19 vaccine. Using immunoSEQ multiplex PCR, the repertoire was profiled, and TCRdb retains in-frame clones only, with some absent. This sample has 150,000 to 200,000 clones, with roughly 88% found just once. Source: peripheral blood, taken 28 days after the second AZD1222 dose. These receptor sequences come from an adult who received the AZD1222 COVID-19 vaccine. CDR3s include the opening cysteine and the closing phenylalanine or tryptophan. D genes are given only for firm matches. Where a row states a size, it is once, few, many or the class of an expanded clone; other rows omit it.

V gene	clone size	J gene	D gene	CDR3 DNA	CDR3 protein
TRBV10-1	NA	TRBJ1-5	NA	TGCGCCAGCAGTGCGACCAATCAGCCCCAGCATTTT	CASSATNQPQHF
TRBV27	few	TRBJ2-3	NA	TGTGCCAGCAGGGACACGATTTCCACAGATACGCAGTATTTT	CASRDTISTDTQYF
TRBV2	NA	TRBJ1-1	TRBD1	TGTGCCAGCAGTGAAAATTTCTGGTCGGGCAGGGGGGACACTGAAGCTTTCTTT	CASSENFWSGRGDTEAFF
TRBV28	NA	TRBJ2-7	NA	TGTGCCAGCAGCCTCGGGACCGCCTACGAGCAGTACTTC	CASSLGTAYEQYF
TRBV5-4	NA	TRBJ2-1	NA	TGTGCCAGCAGCCACATCTCCAATGAGCAGTTCTTC	CASSHISNEQFF
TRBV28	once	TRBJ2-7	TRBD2	TGTGCCAGCATGGGGGGAGGGACTTACGAGCAGTACTTC	CASMGGGTYEQYF
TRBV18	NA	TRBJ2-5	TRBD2	TGTGCCAGCTCACCACCTCAACTAGCGGGGTCAGGAGAGACCCAGTACTTC	CASSPPQLAGSGETQYF
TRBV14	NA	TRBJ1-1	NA	TGTGCCAGCAGCCAAGTACTCGGTAATGAAGCTTTCTTT	CASSQVLGNEAFF
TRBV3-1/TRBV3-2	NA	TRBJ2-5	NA	TGTGCCAGCAGTGGGGACGGGGAGACCCAGTACTTC	CASSGDGETQYF
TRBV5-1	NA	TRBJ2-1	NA	TGCGCCAGCAGCTTGGAAAGGGAGCAGTTCTTC	CASSLEREQFF
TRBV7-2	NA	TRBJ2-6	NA	TGTGCCAGCAGCTCGGCGTCGGGGGCCCAGTCTGACGTCCTGACTTTC	CASSSASGAQSDVLTF
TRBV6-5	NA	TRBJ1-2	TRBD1	TGTGCCAGCCGTACGACAGGGGGCGATGGCTACACCTTC	CASRTTGGDGYTF
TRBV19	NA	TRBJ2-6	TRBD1	TGTGCCAGTAGTATAGTTTACGGGACAGGGGTCTCTGGGGCCAACGTCCTGACTTTC	CASSIVYGTGVSGANVLTF